This T cell receptor (beta chain) was identified during a study of regulatory T cells in long-lasting Graves disease. Looking at the study overall: Over-5-year antithyroid drug use with positive TSH receptor antibodies defined persistent Graves' disease in the study.

With iRepertoire HTBI primers and Arm-PCR of CDR3 regions, TCR beta libraries were built. MiXCR was run by TCRdb on the multiplex PCR reads, yielding one entry per CDR3 protein. The data contain under 350,000 distinct CDR3 sequences, approximately 20% of them singletons. Sample time point: persistent/refractory GD, antithyroid drugs over 5 years with positive TRAb. RNA isolated from PBMCs was used to make the TCR library. This clonotype was observed a handful of times. This CDR3 has 15 residues. V lost 0 bases to trimming and J lost 5 bases, with 13 bases between them. Germline V lookup: CDR1 DFQATT, CDR2 SNEGSKA (reference sequence).

This chain links TRBV20-1 with TRBJ2-2; the D gene is possibly TRBD2 (6 bases). The starting material was peripheral blood mononuclear cells (PBMCs), obtained when the disease was refractory, from a patient treated with antithyroid drugs. This receptor was identified in a female donor with Graves disease. The CDR3 spells CSARDGGGDTGELFF. The DNA of the CDR3 is TGCAGTGCTAGAGATGGCGGCGGGGATACCGGGGAGCTGTTTTTT.